These 26 T cell receptor beta chains were sequenced from one sample in a study of blood T cell repertoires in COVID-19. Assay: immunoSEQ multiplex PCR; the TCRdb copy retains only in-frame clones and omits some. The sample records around 73,000 clones, around 77% being singletons. Sequenced: peripheral blood. The receptor source for this set is a man between 65 and 85 years old with COVID-19, enrolled during active disease.

This clone was picked up a small number of times. CDR3 loop: CASRPEGSNQPQHF. CDR3 sequence (DNA): TGTGCCTCGAGACCGGAGGGGAGCAATCAGCCCCAGCATTTT. The chain couples TRBV2 to TRBJ1-5; a weak D match, TRBD1 (5 bases). V was clipped by 11 bases and J by 1 base, with 15 bases between them. The CDR3 extends over 14 amino acids. CDR1 and CDR2 (germline): SNHLY, FYNNEI.

The chain carries TRBV4-2 and TRBJ2-3, with 9 bases identical to TRBD2. After removal of 1 base from V and 4 bases from J, the junction contained 6 bases not matched to a gene. The germline gives CDR1 LGHNA, CDR2 YNFKEQ. CDR3 length: 16 amino acids. The CDR3 protein is CASSQGAGGPSDTQYF. The CDR3, as DNA: TGTGCCAGCAGCCAAGGGGCGGGAGGGCCGTCAGATACGCAGTATTTT.

This clone appeared a few times. The chain joins TRBV4-3 to TRBJ1-2, with D perhaps matching TRBD1 (5 bases). CDR1 LGHNA and CDR2 YSLEER come from the germline V gene. CDR3 length: 15 residues. Trimming shortened V by 0 bases and J by 8 bases, and 16 bases separated the two germline ends. CDR3 nucleotides: TGCGCCAGCAGCCAAGAACATGCAGGGCCGCAGGGCTACACCTTC. It translates to CASSQEHAGPQGYTF.

The chain joins TRBV9 to TRBJ1-2; D unclear. Trimming removed 4 bases from V and 8 bases from J, with 9 bases in between. Germline-derived CDR1 and CDR2 are SGDLS and YYNGEE. The CDR3 totals 11 residues. As DNA, the CDR3 is TGTGCCAGCAGCTTCGGTTCCGGCTACACCTTC. As protein: CASSFGSGYTF.

This chain connects TRBV7-6 to TRBJ2-1; 7 positions agree with TRBD1. This CDR3 is 16 amino acids long. CDR1 is SGHVS and CDR2 is FNYEAQ in the germline V gene. V lost 3 bases, J lost 0 bases, and 5 bases stayed unmatched. CDR3 residues: CASSFPGQSSYNEQFF. The CDR3 DNA is TGTGCCAGCAGCTTCCCGGGACAGAGCTCCTACAATGAGCAGTTCTTC.

This chain uses TRBV5-6 with TRBJ2-2; 7 nucleotides match TRBD1. The CDR3 sequence is 18 residues long. The germline gives CDR1 SGHDT, CDR2 YYEEEE. V trimming: 0 bases; J trimming: 1 base; junction bases outside the gene matches: 9. The CDR3 spells CASSLDFRDRRNTGELFF. CDR3 bases: TGTGCCAGCAGCTTGGACTTCCGGGACAGAAGGAACACCGGGGAGCTGTTTTTT.

V gene TRBV4-3 combines with J gene TRBJ2-3, with 9 bases lining up with TRBD2. Germline CDR1 LGHNA, CDR2 YSLEER. The CDR3 is 16 residues long. V shed 0 bases, J shed 7 bases, and the junction held 8 bases outside the gene matches. The CDR3 nucleotides are TGCGCCAGCAGCCAAGATAAGGCGGGAGGGCGCTATACGCAGTATTTT. The encoded protein is CASSQDKAGGRYTQYF.

The chain combines TRBV6-6 with TRBJ1-5; D is unclear. The CDR3 covers 13 residues. Germline V gene sequence: CDR1 MNHNY, CDR2 SVGAGI (reference sequence). V was clipped by 4 bases and J by 9 bases, with 13 bases between them. The CDR3 loop reads CASSSSVLVPQHF. CDR3 bases: TGTGCCAGCAGTTCTTCAGTCCTTGTGCCCCAGCATTTT.

The chain uses TRBV29-1 and TRBJ2-1; TRBD1 aligns across 7 bases. The germline gives CDR1 SQVTM, CDR2 ANQGSEA. The V gene end was trimmed by 0 bases and the J gene end by 6 bases; junction bases not matched to a gene: 8. This CDR3 is 15 amino acids long. As DNA, the CDR3 is TGCAGCGTTGAAGAGGGGTACAGGGGTTCCAATGAGCAGTTCTTC. This sequence encodes CSVEEGYRGSNEQFF.

The chain carries TRBV28 and TRBJ2-7, with a possible D match to TRBD1 (6 bases). The CDR3 has 14 residues. Per the germline V gene, CDR1 is MDHEN and CDR2 is SYDVKM. V gave up 8 bases and J gave up 2 bases, with 16 bases separating them. CDR3 protein: CASVTQGFAYEQYF. The CDR3 DNA reads TGTGCCAGCGTAACCCAGGGGTTTGCCTACGAGCAGTACTTC.

The CDR3 loop reads CASSEELARRDEQFF. In DNA, the CDR3 is TGTGCCAGCAGTGAGGAACTAGCTCGTCGGGATGAGCAGTTCTTC. The chain carries TRBV2 and TRBJ2-1; D might be TRBD2 (6 bases). V lost 3 bases, J lost 8 bases, and 17 bases lay in between. The CDR3 extends over 15 amino acids. Germline V gene data show CDR1 as SNHLY and CDR2 as FYNNEI.

The gene calls are TRBV7-9 and TRBJ2-1; the match to TRBD2 covers 8 bases. This CDR3 has 14 residues. From germline, CDR1 is SEHNR and CDR2 FQNEAQ (reference sequence). J was trimmed by 10 bases and V by 7 bases; bases with no gene match: 12. The CDR3 sequence is CASKRSGSGGEQFF. CDR3 DNA: TGTGCCAGCAAAAGGAGCGGGAGTGGGGGGGAGCAGTTCTTC.

CDR3 region: CASTIKGDTEAFF. Here the CDR3 DNA reads TGTGCCAGTACCATCAAAGGGGACACTGAAGCTTTCTTT. The chain links TRBV19 to TRBJ1-1, with D maybe TRBD1 (5 bases). CDR3 length equals 13 residues. Germline CDR1 reads LNHDA; CDR2 reads SQIVND (reference sequence). V was trimmed by 7 bases and J by 3 bases, leaving 12 bases between them. The whole variable domain, remainder taken from reference TRBV19 and TRBJ1-1, is DGGITQSPKYLFRKEGQNVTLSCEQNLNHDAMYWYRQDPGQGLRLIYYSQIVNDFQKGDIAEGYSVSREKKESFPLTVTSAQKNPTAFYLCASTIKGDTEAFFGQGTRLTVV.

This chain links TRBV3-1 (or the pseudogene TRBV3-2) with TRBJ1-2, with a weak D call TRBD1 (5 bases). V lost 2 bases and J lost 4, with 17 bases in between. The CDR3 is 16 amino acids. Germline-derived CDR1 and CDR2 are LGHDT and YNNKEL (reference sequence). DNA for the CDR3: TGTGCCAGCAGCCAACACGGGGGGGTGGGCGGCTATGGCTACACCTTC. It specifies CASSQHGGVGGYGYTF.

This chain uses TRBV18 with TRBJ1-5; tentatively, D is TRBD1 (5 bases). Trimming took off 3 bases at V and 0 bases at J, with 15 bases between the two ends. Per the germline V gene, CDR1 is KGHSH and CDR2 is LQKENI. The CDR3 has 17 amino acids. The CDR3, as DNA: TGTGCCAGCTCACCCGGACAAAATACTTATAGCAATCAGCCCCAGCATTTT. The encoded protein is CASSPGQNTYSNQPQHF.

The genes are TRBV24-1 and TRBJ2-5; D possibly corresponds to TRBD2 (5 bases). The germline V gene encodes CDR1 KGHDR and CDR2 SFDVKD. This CDR3 has 16 residues. V lost 3 bases to trimming and J lost 2 bases, with 15 bases between them. The CDR3 loop reads CATSDPVPGGQETQYF. CDR3 nucleotide sequence: TGTGCCACCAGTGATCCTGTTCCCGGCGGGCAAGAGACCCAGTACTTC.

This clone was seen only a few times. The chain links TRBV5-1 to TRBJ2-2, with 12 bases that match TRBD1. Germline V gene data show CDR1 as SGHRS and CDR2 as YFSETQ. V dropped 4 bases and J dropped 5; count of bases not matched to a gene: 6. The CDR3 covers 16 residues. The CDR3 is CASSLGQGAGTGELFF. The CDR3 nucleotides are TGCGCCAGCAGCCTGGGACAGGGGGCCGGGACCGGGGAGCTGTTTTTT.

The chain is built from TRBV29-1 and TRBJ1-4; tentatively, D is TRBD1 (5 bases). This CDR3 has 14 amino acids. V was trimmed by 2 bases and J by 6 bases, leaving 13 bases between them. In germline, CDR1 is SQVTM, CDR2 ANQGSEA. The CDR3, as DNA: TGCAGCGTTGAACGCGGGACGGGAGATGAAAAACTGTTTTTT. The encoded protein is CSVERGTGDEKLFF.

This rearrangement joins TRBV2 to TRBJ1-3; TRBD1 matches at 8 bases. CDR3 size: 15 residues. CDR1 is SNHLY, CDR2 FYNNEI, per germline. The V gene end was trimmed by 6 bases and the J gene end by 2 bases; junction bases not matched to a gene: 6. CDR3 nucleotides: TGTGCCAGCAGGTGGGACAGGCCACCTGGAAACACCATATATTTT. Encoded protein: CASRWDRPPGNTIYF.

V gene TRBV30 combines with J gene TRBJ1-6, with a weak D call TRBD1 (5 bases). V lost 0 bases, J lost 6 bases, and 9 bases lay in between. The CDR3 runs to 14 residues. Germline V lookup: CDR1 GTSNPN, CDR2 SVGIG (reference sequence). CDR3 nucleotides: TGTGCCTGGAGTGTGGAGACAGTTAATTCACCCCTCCACTTT. Translated, it gives CAWSVETVNSPLHF.

The chain links TRBV11-3 to TRBJ2-1, with D uncertain. CDR1 is SGHNT, CDR2 YENEEA, per germline. The CDR3 contains 13 residues. V lost 6 bases and J 7 bases, leaving 13 bases between the germline ends. The CDR3 loop reads CASSNFARNEQFF. CDR3 nucleotide sequence: TGTGCCAGCAGTAATTTTGCGAGGAATGAGCAGTTCTTC.

The J gene is TRBJ1-6, the V gene TRBV28; tentatively, D is TRBD1 (6 bases). Germline assignment: CDR1 MDHEN and CDR2 SYDVKM. The CDR3 contains 15 residues. The V and J ends lost 5 bases and 9 bases respectively, with 17 bases between them. The DNA of the CDR3 is TGTGCCAGCAGTCCTCCGGGACATATCCCTTCACCCCTCCACTTT. Its protein is CASSPPGHIPSPLHF.

The rearrangement links TRBV28 to TRBJ1-5; maybe TRBD1 (5 bases). V shed 4 bases and J shed 5 bases, with 12 bases lying between them. Germline V CDR1 and CDR2: MDHEN, SYDVKM. The CDR3 has 14 amino acids. DNA for the CDR3: TGTGCCAGCAGTTCCGCGGGGCTTGATCAGCCCCAGCATTTT. It translates to CASSSAGLDQPQHF.

J is TRBJ1-2 and V is TRBV28; D is possibly TRBD1 (6 bases). Trimming took 8 bases from V and 5 from J, leaving 18 bases between them. This CDR3 region has 14 residues. Germline assignment: CDR1 MDHEN and CDR2 SYDVKM. As DNA, the CDR3 is TGTGCCAGCGACAGTTTGGGGGCTGGTTATGGCTACACCTTC. This translates into CASDSLGAGYGYTF.

The V and J genes are TRBV2 and TRBJ1-2, with 7 nucleotides matching TRBD1. The CDR3 is 14 residues long. Germline V lookup: CDR1 SNHLY, CDR2 FYNNEI. With V trimmed by 7 bases and J by 7 bases, 12 bases remained unmatched. CDR3 sequence reads: CASTLRQGGGGYTF. The CDR3 nucleotides read TGTGCCAGCACTCTCAGACAGGGCGGAGGTGGCTACACCTTC.

This chain joins TRBV6-5 and TRBJ2-5, with D maybe TRBD2 (5 bases). Germline V CDR1 and CDR2: MNHEY, SVGAGI. The V and J ends lost 4 bases and 3 bases respectively, with 9 bases between them. The CDR3 consists of 13 residues. CDR3 coding DNA: TGTGCCAGCAGTTTCGACTACAAAGAGACCCAGTACTTC. Protein: CASSFDYKETQYF.